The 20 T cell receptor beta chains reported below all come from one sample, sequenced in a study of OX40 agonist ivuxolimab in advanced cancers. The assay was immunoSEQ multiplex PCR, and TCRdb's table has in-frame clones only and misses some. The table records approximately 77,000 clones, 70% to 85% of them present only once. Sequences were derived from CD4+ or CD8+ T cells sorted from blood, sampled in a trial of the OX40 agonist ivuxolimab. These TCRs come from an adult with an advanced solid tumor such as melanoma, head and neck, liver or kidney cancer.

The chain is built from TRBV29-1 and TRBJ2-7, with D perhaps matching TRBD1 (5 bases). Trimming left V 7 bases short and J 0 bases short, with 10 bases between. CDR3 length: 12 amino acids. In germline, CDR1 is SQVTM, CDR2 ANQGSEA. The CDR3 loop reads CSATDNSYEQYF. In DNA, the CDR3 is TGCAGCGCTACGGACAACTCCTACGAGCAGTACTTC.

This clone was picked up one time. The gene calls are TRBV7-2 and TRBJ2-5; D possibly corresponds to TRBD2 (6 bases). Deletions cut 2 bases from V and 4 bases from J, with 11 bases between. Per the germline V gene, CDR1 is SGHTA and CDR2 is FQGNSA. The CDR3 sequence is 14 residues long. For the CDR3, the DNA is TGTGCCAGCAGCTTAAGGGACTCGGGAGAGACCCAGTACTTC. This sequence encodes CASSLRDSGETQYF.

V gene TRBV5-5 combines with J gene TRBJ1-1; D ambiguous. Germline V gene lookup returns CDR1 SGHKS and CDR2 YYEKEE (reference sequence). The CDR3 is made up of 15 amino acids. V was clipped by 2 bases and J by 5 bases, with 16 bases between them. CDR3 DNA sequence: TGTGCCAGCAGCTTCACCCGGGCGGGAGATACTGAAGCTTTCTTT. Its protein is CASSFTRAGDTEAFF.

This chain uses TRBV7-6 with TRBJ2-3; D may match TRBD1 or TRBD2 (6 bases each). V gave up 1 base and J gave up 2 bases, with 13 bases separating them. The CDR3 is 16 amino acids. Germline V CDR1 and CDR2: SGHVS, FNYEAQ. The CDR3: CASSLEGGLNTDTQYF. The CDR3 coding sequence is TGTGCCAGCAGCTTAGAAGGGGGGCTTAACACAGATACGCAGTATTTT. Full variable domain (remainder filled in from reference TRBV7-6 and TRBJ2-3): GAGVSQSPRYKVTKRGQDVALRCDPISGHVSLYWYRQALGQGPEFLTYFNYEAQQDKSGLPNDRFSAERPEGSISTLTIQRTEQRDSAMYRCASSLEGGLNTDTQYFGPGTRLTVL.

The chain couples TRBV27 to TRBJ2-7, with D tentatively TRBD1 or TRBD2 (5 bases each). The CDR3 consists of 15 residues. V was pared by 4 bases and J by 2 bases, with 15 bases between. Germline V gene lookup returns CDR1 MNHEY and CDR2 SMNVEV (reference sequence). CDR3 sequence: CASSSNYLGAYEQYF. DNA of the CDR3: TGTGCCAGCAGTTCAAACTATCTGGGGGCCTACGAGCAGTACTTC.

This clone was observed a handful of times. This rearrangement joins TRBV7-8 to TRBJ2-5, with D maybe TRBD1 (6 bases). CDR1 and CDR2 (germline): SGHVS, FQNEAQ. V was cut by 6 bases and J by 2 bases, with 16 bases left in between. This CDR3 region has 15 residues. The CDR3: CASRLGGRSQETQYF. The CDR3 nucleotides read TGTGCCAGCAGACTAGGGGGAAGGTCTCAAGAGACCCAGTACTTC.

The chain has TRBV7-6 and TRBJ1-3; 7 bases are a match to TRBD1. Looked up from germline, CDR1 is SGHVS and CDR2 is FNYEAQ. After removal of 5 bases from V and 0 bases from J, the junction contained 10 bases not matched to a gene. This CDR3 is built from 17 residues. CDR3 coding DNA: TGTGCCAGCAGCGCCGCCCGGGACAGCGGCTCTGGAAACACCATATATTTT. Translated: CASSAARDSGSGNTIYF.

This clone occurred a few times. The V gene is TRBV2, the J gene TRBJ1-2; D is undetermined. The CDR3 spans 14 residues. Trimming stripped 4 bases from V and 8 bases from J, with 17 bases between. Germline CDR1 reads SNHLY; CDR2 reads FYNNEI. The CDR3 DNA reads TGTGCCAGCAGTGTAGGGCACATAACTATCGGCTACACCTTC. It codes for CASSVGHITIGYTF.

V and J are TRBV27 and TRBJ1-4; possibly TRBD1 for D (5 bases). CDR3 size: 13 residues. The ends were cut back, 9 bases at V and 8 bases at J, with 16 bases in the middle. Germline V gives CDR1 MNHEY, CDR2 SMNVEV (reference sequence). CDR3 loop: CASSPRVKEKLFF. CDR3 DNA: TGTGCCAGTTCACCCAGGGTGAAAGAAAAACTGTTTTTT. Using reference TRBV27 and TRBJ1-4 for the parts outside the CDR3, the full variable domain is EAQVTQNPRYLITVTGKKLTVTCSQNMNHEYMSWYRQDPGLGLRQIYYSMNVEVTDKGDVPEGYKVSRKEKRNFPLILESPSPNQTSLYFCASSPRVKEKLFFGSGTQLSVL.

Here the CDR3 DNA reads TGCGCCAGCAGCCAAGGATCTGTAGGGACAGGCCGCAATGAGCAGTTCTTC. It is translated as CASSQGSVGTGRNEQFF. This chain connects TRBV4-3 to TRBJ2-1; 8 positions agree with TRBD1. The CDR3 loop spans 17 amino acids. Germline CDR1 is LGHNA and CDR2 is YSLEER. The trim removed 1 base at V and 6 bases at J, leaving 11 bases unmatched.

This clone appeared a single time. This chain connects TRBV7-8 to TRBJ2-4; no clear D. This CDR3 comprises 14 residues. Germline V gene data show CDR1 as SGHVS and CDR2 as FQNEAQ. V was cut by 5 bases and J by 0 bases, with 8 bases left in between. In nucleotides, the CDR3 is TGTGCCAGCAGCCCGCTTTCAGCCAAAAACATTCAGTACTTC. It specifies CASSPLSAKNIQYF.

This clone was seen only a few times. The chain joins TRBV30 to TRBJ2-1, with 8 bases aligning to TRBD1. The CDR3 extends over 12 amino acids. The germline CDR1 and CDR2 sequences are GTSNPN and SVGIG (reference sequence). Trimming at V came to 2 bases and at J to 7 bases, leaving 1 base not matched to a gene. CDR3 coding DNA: TGTGCCTGGAGTCGGGACAGGAATGAGCAGTTCTTC. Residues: CAWSRDRNEQFF.

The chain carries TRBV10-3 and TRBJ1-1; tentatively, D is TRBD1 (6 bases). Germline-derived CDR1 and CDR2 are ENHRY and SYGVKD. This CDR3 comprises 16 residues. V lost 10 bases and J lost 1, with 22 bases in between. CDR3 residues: CATAPTPLQGNTEAFF. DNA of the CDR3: TGTGCCACCGCCCCTACCCCTCTACAGGGGAACACTGAAGCTTTCTTT.

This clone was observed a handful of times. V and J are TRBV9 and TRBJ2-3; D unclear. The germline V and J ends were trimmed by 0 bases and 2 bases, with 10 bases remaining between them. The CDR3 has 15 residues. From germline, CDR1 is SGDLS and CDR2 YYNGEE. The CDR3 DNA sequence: TGTGCCAGCAGCGTAGATTGGTATTCCACAGATACGCAGTATTTT. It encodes CASSVDWYSTDTQYF.

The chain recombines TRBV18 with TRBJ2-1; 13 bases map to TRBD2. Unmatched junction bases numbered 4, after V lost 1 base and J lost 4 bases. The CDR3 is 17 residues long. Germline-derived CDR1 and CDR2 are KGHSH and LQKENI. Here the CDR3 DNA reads TGTGCCAGCTCACCACGGGGACTAGCGGGACCTTACAATGAGCAGTTCTTC. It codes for CASSPRGLAGPYNEQFF.

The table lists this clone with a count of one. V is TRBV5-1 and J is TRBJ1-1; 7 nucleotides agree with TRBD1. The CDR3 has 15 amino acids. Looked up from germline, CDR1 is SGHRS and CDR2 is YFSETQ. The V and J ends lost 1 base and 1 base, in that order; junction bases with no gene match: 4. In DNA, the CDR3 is TGCGCCAGCAGCTTGCCGGGACAGCCGAACACTGAAGCTTTCTTT. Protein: CASSLPGQPNTEAFF.

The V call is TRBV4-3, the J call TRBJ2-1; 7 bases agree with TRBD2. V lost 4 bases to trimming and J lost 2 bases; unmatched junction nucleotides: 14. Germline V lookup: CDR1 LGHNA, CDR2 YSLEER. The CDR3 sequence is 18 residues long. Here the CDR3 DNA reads TGCGCCAGCAGCCCCCAGTTTAGCGCGGCGGGAGCCTACAATGAGCAGTTCTTC. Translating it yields CASSPQFSAAGAYNEQFF.

Here the CDR3 DNA reads TGTGCCAGTAGTACGGACAGGGTTTCCTACGAGCAGTACTTC. Protein sequence: CASSTDRVSYEQYF. J is TRBJ2-7 and V is TRBV19; the match to TRBD1 covers 8 bases. CDR3 length: 14 amino acids. V lost 4 bases and J lost 1; bases outside the gene matches: 3. Germline V CDR1 and CDR2: LNHDA, SQIVND (reference sequence).

CDR3 in DNA: TGTGCCAGCAGCTCCCGGGACTCAAATAATTCACCCCTCCACTTT. Amino acids: CASSSRDSNNSPLHF. V and J are TRBV7-8 and TRBJ1-6, with TRBD1 as a possible D gene (5 bases). Per germline, CDR1 SGHVS and CDR2 FQNEAQ. Trimming cost V 4 bases and J 5 bases, with 12 bases left between them. The CDR3 runs 15 residues. The entire variable domain, with the rest obtained from reference TRBV7-8 and TRBJ1-6, is as follows: GAGVSQSPRYKVAKRGQDVALRCDPISGHVSLFWYQQALGQGPEFLTYFQNEAQLDKSGLPSDRFFAERPEGSVSTLKIQRTQQEDSAVYLCASSSRDSNNSPLHFGNGTRLTVT.

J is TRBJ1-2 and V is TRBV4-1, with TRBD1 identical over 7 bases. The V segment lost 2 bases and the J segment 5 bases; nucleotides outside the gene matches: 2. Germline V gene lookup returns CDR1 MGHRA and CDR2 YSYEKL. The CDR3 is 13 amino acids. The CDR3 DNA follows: TGCGCCAGCAGCCAACAACAGGGGTATGGCTACACCTTC. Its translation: CASSQQQGYGYTF.